This TCR beta chain was observed in a study of T cell responses to AZD1222 COVID-19 vaccine. Libraries were prepared by immunoSEQ multiplex PCR; TCRdb keeps only in-frame clonotypes and omits some of them. The repertoire includes about 100,000 clones, 70% to 90% of them detected once, and around 2.3% sits in the top ten. The sample holds a few counts of this clone. This CDR3 has 14 amino acids. CDR1 is KGHSH, CDR2 LQKENI, per germline. Between the trimmed V and J ends, which lost 3 bases and 1 base, there was a span of 9 bases. The sequencing here drew on peripheral blood, taken 28 days after the second AZD1222 dose. The clonotype was recovered from an adult who received the AZD1222 COVID-19 vaccine. The genes are TRBV18 and TRBJ1-1; D remains unclear. The chain's CDR3 is CASSPAGGNTEAFF. As DNA, the CDR3 is TGTGCCAGCTCACCGGCGGGCGGGAACACTGAAGCTTTCTTT.